This record concerns one TCR beta chain sequence. Its matching antigen is unknown. This sample was taken from a study of CXCR3-negative and CXCR3-positive naive CD8 T cells. The TRB libraries of cDNA were built by UMI-labeled 5' RACE. TCRdb re-called the 5' RACE reads; one entry per CDR3 protein, DNA not given. The listing contains some 61,000 distinct CDR3 sequences. There are 17 residues in the CDR3. Germline CDR1 SGHVS, CDR2 FQNEAQ. Study-wide results and limits: CXCR3-negative naive cells had less hydrophobic TRB CDR3s than did CXCR3-positive naive cells.

This TCR was sampled from a human donor in good health. Some clones in this sample may be carry-over from other donors' samples. V and J are TRBV7-8 and TRBJ2-5; the D gene TCRdb calls, TRBD2, cannot be checked with no DNA. Source material: naive CXCR3- CD8+ T cells from blood. Specified subset: CD45RO-CCR7+CD27+CD95- naive CD8+ T cells lacking CXCR3 (TNR3-). The CDR3: CASSLAWQRGPQETQYF.